The clone carrying this T cell receptor beta chain was observed at least ten times. The data belong to a study of T cells in Graves' hyperthyroidism and ophthalmopathy. The length of the CDR3 is 15 residues. J was trimmed by 10 bases and V by 5 bases; bases with no gene match: 11. Per the germline V gene, CDR1 is KGHSH and CDR2 is LQKENI. Template material for amplifying TCR beta CDR3 regions consisted of RNA transcripts. The primer set for the first-round RT-PCR of the TCR CDR3 was HTBI. One entry per CDR3 protein, called by TCRdb with MiXCR from the multiplex PCR reads. The sample includes hundreds of thousands of distinct CDR3 sequences, around 20% of them seen just once.

Sequenced material: blood. The chain combines TRBV18 with TRBJ1-6; 7 nucleotides line up with TRBD1. The TCR comes from a woman between 50 and 59 years old with Graves' hyperthyroidism that later progressed to Graves' ophthalmopathy. In nucleotides, the CDR3 is TGTGCCAGCTCAGCGACCGGGACAGAAGGGTCACCCCTCCACTTT. Its protein is CASSATGTEGSPLHF.